The source of this T cell receptor (beta chain) is a study of T cells in Graves' hyperthyroidism and ophthalmopathy. Study-wide results and limits: The majority of expanded thyroid clonotypes above 0.001 also appeared in blood. Classification by a 13 V-J model distinguished ophthalmopathy from stable hyperthyroidism.

Amplification of TCR beta CDR3 regions used RNA as the template. An initial round of RT-PCR targeting the TCR CDR3 relied on the HTBI primer set. MiXCR was run by TCRdb on the multiplex PCR reads, yielding one entry per CDR3 protein. In the table there are more than 500,000 distinct CDR3 sequences, roughly 16% of which are singletons. With regard to this clonotype: No antigen is known for it. It may be a read error: a sequence one base away is much more abundant.

CDR1 LNHDA and CDR2 SQIVND come from the germline V gene (reference sequence). The CDR3 contains 15 residues. It was uncontrolled infection, other autoimmune disease, pregnancy or lactation that excluded patients. Source material for PBMCs was less than 12 ml fresh peripheral blood. The TCR sequence derives from a woman in her thirties with Graves' ophthalmopathy. V usage is TRBV19 and J usage is TRBJ2-5; 8 bases match TRBD2. The sequencing input was blood. CDR3 loop: CASSIDRSGRETQCF. Written as DNA, the CDR3 is TGTGCCAGTAGTATAGATCGATCCGGGAGGGAGACCCAGTGCTTC.